Listed below are T cell receptor beta chains from one sample, sequenced in a study of T cell responses to AZD1222 COVID-19 vaccine. Profiling relied on immunoSEQ multiplex PCR, and the TCRdb table lists in-frame clones only, not all of them. The sample has about 73,000 clones; around 88% are singletons. The material sequenced was peripheral blood, taken on day 0 of AZD1222 vaccination. These receptors originate from an adult in good health. Each CDR3 is given with its conserved first and last residue. D genes are given only for firm matches. A clone size is listed for some rows: how often the clone was seen (once, few, many), or a class if it is expanded.

TRBD1 - TRBJ1-6 TRBV6-2/TRBV6-3 CASSYSTGGSPLHF TGTGCCAGCAGTTACTCGACAGGGGGTTCACCCCTCCACTTT
TRBD1 - TRBJ1-6 TRBV9 CASSVEGQSPLHF TGTGCCAGCAGCGTAGAGGGACAGTCACCCCTCCACTTT
- - TRBJ2-1 TRBV28 CASRSRGYNEQFF TGTGCCAGCCGGTCCAGGGGATACAATGAGCAGTTCTTC
- - TRBJ2-4 TRBV7-9 CASSSRTAAHIQYF TGTGCCAGCAGCTCTCGGACAGCGGCTCACATTCAGTACTTC
- once TRBJ1-1 TRBV5-1 CASSSDGGSTEAFF TGCGCCAGCAGCTCTGATGGGGGGAGTACTGAAGCTTTCTTT
TRBD2 - TRBJ2-5 TRBV7-2 CASSFYTSGGETQYF TGTGCCAGCAGCTTTTACACTAGCGGGGGGGAGACCCAGTACTTC
TRBD1 - TRBJ2-7 TRBV28 CASLGQGLLQYF TGTGCCAGTTTGGGACAGGGGCTTTTGCAGTACTTC
- - TRBJ1-3 TRBV5-1 CASSLVLQGINTIYF TGCGCCAGCAGCTTGGTGTTACAGGGAATAAACACCATATATTTT
TRBD2 few TRBJ2-1 TRBV5-1 CASKREGRDNEQFF TGCGCCAGCAAGCGGGAGGGCCGGGACAATGAGCAGTTCTTC
TRBD2 - TRBJ2-3 TRBV5-4 CASSKGTSGSDTQYF TGTGCCAGCAGCAAAGGGACTAGCGGGAGCGATACGCAGTATTTT
- once TRBJ1-6 TRBV5-6 CASSFLGSYNSPLHF TGTGCCAGCAGCTTTCTCGGCTCCTATAATTCACCCCTCCACTTT
- - TRBJ2-7 TRBV5-4 CASSLDPSYEQYF TGTGCCAGCAGCTTGGACCCATCCTACGAGCAGTACTTC
TRBD2 - TRBJ2-7 TRBV27 CASSRLRTSNYEQYF TGTGCCAGCAGCCGGCTCCGGACTAGCAACTACGAGCAGTACTTC
- - TRBJ2-3 TRBV15 CATSRGVFTDTQYF TGTGCCACCAGCAGAGGAGTGTTCACAGATACGCAGTATTTT
- - TRBJ2-7 TRBV28 CASSFPGRASYEQYF TGTGCCAGCAGTTTCCCGGGACGGGCCTCCTACGAGCAGTACTTC
- - TRBJ1-1 TRBV27 CASSLSSTGNTEAFF TGTGCCAGCAGTTTATCGAGCACAGGGAACACTGAAGCTTTCTTT
TRBD1 - TRBJ2-7 TRBV7-9 CASSPDRGTYEQYF TGTGCCAGCAGCCCCGACAGGGGCACCTACGAGCAGTACTTC
- - TRBJ2-7 TRBV27 CASSFVSYEQYF TGTGCCAGCAGTTTCGTCTCCTACGAGCAGTACTTC
TRBD1 few TRBJ2-2 TRBV5-1 CASSSTGGGGELFF TGCGCCAGCAGCTCTACAGGGGGCGGCGGGGAGCTGTTTTTT
- few TRBJ2-7 TRBV5-1 CASSKNGVDEQYF TGCGCCAGCAGCAAAAACGGTGTGGACGAGCAGTACTTC
TRBD2 - TRBJ2-1 TRBV6-2/TRBV6-3 CASSPFSGAKYNEQFF TGTGCCAGCAGCCCGTTTAGCGGGGCTAAATACAATGAGCAGTTCTTC
- - TRBJ1-3 TRBV11-2 CASSLLTGNTIYF TGTGCCAGCAGCTTACTCACTGGAAACACCATATATTTT
- - TRBJ2-1 TRBV6-5 CASSLTQGPYNEQFF TGTGCCAGCAGCCTCACACAGGGCCCCTACAATGAGCAGTTCTTC
- - TRBJ2-2 TRBV28 CASSSWGVGDTGELFF TGTGCCAGCAGTTCTTGGGGGGTCGGCGACACCGGGGAGCTGTTTTTT
- - TRBJ1-1 TRBV7-3 CASIKVRTEAFF TGTGCCAGCATCAAGGTTCGCACTGAAGCTTTCTTT
- - TRBJ2-2 TRBV7-8 CASSLLVWGVGGELFF TGTGCCAGCAGCTTATTGGTCTGGGGAGTCGGGGGGGAGCTGTTTTTT
- - TRBJ1-2 TRBV29-1 CSVVLGEKGYGYTF TGCAGCGTTGTTTTGGGAGAAAAGGGCTATGGCTACACCTTC
TRBD1 - TRBJ1-1 TRBV3-1/TRBV3-2 CASSQSLPGTGGEAFF TGTGCCAGCAGCCAATCCCTCCCCGGGACAGGGGGTGAAGCTTTCTTT
TRBD1 - TRBJ1-4 TRBV27 CASTEIDRVNEKLFF TGTGCCAGCACAGAAATCGACAGGGTCAATGAAAAACTGTTTTTT
- - TRBJ2-7 TRBV27 CASRGFSYEQYF TGTGCCAGCAGAGGATTTTCCTACGAGCAGTACTTC
TRBD1 - TRBJ1-4 TRBV5-1 CASSEGGRGEKLFF TGCGCCAGCAGTGAAGGGGGCCGGGGTGAAAAACTGTTTTTT
- - TRBJ1-2 TRBV5-1 CASASAGDYGYTF TGCGCCAGCGCCTCGGCGGGAGACTATGGCTACACCTTC
- - TRBJ1-1 TRBV28 CASSLDGGNTEAFF TGTGCCAGCAGTTTGGATGGGGGGAACACTGAAGCTTTCTTT
TRBD2 - TRBJ2-7 TRBV7-8 CASSRGLGYEQYF TGTGCCAGCAGCCGGGGACTAGGCTACGAGCAGTACTTC
- - TRBJ1-1 TRBV12-3/TRBV12-4 CASSLGRGLAFF TGTGCCAGCAGTTTAGGCCGGGGGCTTGCTTTCTTT
- - TRBJ1-2 TRBV6-5 CASGRLNYGYTF TGTGCCAGCGGTAGGCTCAACTATGGCTACACCTTC
- - TRBJ1-5 TRBV6-2/TRBV6-3 CASSPMGGNNQPQHF TGTGCCAGCAGCCCGATGGGGGGGAACAATCAGCCCCAGCATTTT
- - TRBJ2-4 TRBV27 CASIRGAVQYF TGTGCCAGCATACGAGGAGCAGTTCAGTACTTC
- - TRBJ2-1 TRBV27 CASSLSYWNNNEQFF TGTGCCAGCAGTTTATCATATTGGAATAACAATGAGCAGTTCTTC
- - TRBJ2-3 TRBV5-1 CASSLGAGADTQYF TGCGCCAGCAGCTTGGGGGCAGGGGCAGATACGCAGTATTTT
TRBD2 - TRBJ2-7 TRBV9 CASSPSGSGSYEQYF TGTGCCAGCAGCCCGAGCGGGAGTGGCTCCTACGAGCAGTACTTC
- - TRBJ2-7 TRBV6-5 CASSGLSYEQYF TGTGCCAGCAGCGGACTCTCCTACGAGCAGTACTTC
TRBD2 - TRBJ2-1 TRBV3-1/TRBV3-2 CASSQGGLAGGNEQFF TGTGCCAGCAGCCAAGGTGGACTAGCGGGAGGGAATGAGCAGTTCTTC
- - TRBJ1-2 TRBV19 CASSIPGAGTGYTF TGTGCCAGTAGTATCCCCGGGGCAGGCACTGGCTACACCTTC
- - TRBJ1-2 TRBV19 CASKSGRDGISYTF TGTGCCAGTAAATCAGGACGGGACGGTATTAGCTACACCTTC
- - TRBJ2-5 TRBV6-5 CASSYLDREGETQYF TGTGCCAGCAGTTACCTGGACAGAGAAGGGGAGACCCAGTACTTC
- - TRBJ1-3 TRBV28 CASIGGFSGNTIYF TGTGCCAGCATCGGGGGATTTTCTGGAAACACCATATATTTT
TRBD1 - TRBJ2-7 TRBV2 CASIYDRGFIYEQYF TGTGCCAGCATTTACGACAGGGGTTTCATTTACGAGCAGTACTTC